Following are 16 T cell receptor beta chains from one sample sequenced in a study of blood T cell repertoires in COVID-19. Method: immunoSEQ multiplex PCR; TCRdb's copy keeps in-frame clones and lacks some. Here the sample spans fewer than 250,000 clones, about four fifths being singletons. Sequencing was performed on peripheral blood. These receptor sequences come from a woman between 40 and 55 years old with acute or convalescent COVID-19.

The chain is built from TRBV3-1 (or the pseudogene TRBV3-2) and TRBJ2-5, with 14 bases fitting TRBD2. Germline V gives CDR1 LGHDT, CDR2 YNNKEL (reference sequence). V shed 5 bases, J shed 4 bases, and the junction held 9 bases outside the gene matches. The CDR3 contains 17 residues. DNA of the CDR3: TGTGCCAGCAGCTCACGACTAGCGGGAGGGGTCCGAGAGACCCAGTACTTC. Encoded protein: CASSSRLAGGVRETQYF.

The chain combines TRBV29-1 with TRBJ2-1; TRBD1 matches 8 bases. The V gene's germline CDR1 is SQVTM and CDR2 ANQGSEA. V shed 5 bases and J 0 bases; nucleotides not matched to a gene: 15. The CDR3 length is 18 residues. CDR3 loop: CSVSGQGARPSSYNEQFF. The CDR3 DNA reads TGCAGCGTTAGTGGGCAGGGGGCGAGGCCGAGCTCCTACAATGAGCAGTTCTTC.

The chain links TRBV9 to TRBJ2-3; 13 bases are a match to TRBD2. The germline CDR1 and CDR2 sequences are SGDLS and YYNGEE. Losses at the gene ends were 1 base for V and 1 base for J; bases not matched to a gene: 9. The CDR3 totals 19 residues. The CDR3 spells CASSVSLAGGSRGTDTQYF. CDR3 sequence (DNA): TGTGCCAGCAGCGTATCACTAGCGGGAGGGTCCCGGGGCACAGATACGCAGTATTTT. The whole variable domain, filled in from reference TRBV9 and TRBJ2-3, reads DSGVTQTPKHLITATGQRVTLRCSPRSGDLSVYWYQQSLDQGLQFLIQYYNGEERAKGNILERFSAQQFPDLHSELNLSSLELGDSALYFCASSVSLAGGSRGTDTQYFGPGTRLTVL.

This clone occurred a few times. The rearrangement uses TRBV19 and TRBJ1-1; no reliable D call. In germline, CDR1 is LNHDA, CDR2 SQIVND (reference sequence). V was pared by 3 bases and J by 0 bases, with 8 bases between. This CDR3 contains 14 residues. The CDR3 DNA is TGTGCCAGTAGTATTGCACAGTTGAACACTGAAGCTTTCTTT. Protein product: CASSIAQLNTEAFF.

The genes are TRBV11-2 and TRBJ2-2, with D possibly being TRBD1 (6 bases). The CDR3 loop spans 14 amino acids. Trimming removed 3 bases from V and 8 bases from J, with 13 bases in between. Germline loops: CDR1 SGHAT, CDR2 FQNNGV. The CDR3 DNA is TGTGCCAGCAGCTTCTTACAGGGTTATGGGGAGCTGTTTTTT. This sequence encodes CASSFLQGYGELFF. Full variable domain (missing parts from reference TRBV11-2 and TRBJ2-2): EAGVAQSPRYKIIEKRQSVAFWCNPISGHATLYWYQQILGQGPKLLIQFQNNGVVDDSQLPKDRFSAERLKGVDSTLKIQPAKLEDSAVYLCASSFLQGYGELFFGEGSRLTVL.

This clone was recorded a few times. V gene TRBV3-1 (or the pseudogene TRBV3-2) combines with J gene TRBJ2-1; a possible D gene is TRBD2 (5 bases). Germline V gene data show CDR1 as LGHDT and CDR2 as YNNKEL (reference sequence). The CDR3 totals 13 residues. V was cut by 4 bases and J by 12 bases, with 16 bases left in between. The CDR3 loop is CASSLSRDSVQFF. In DNA form, the CDR3 reads TGTGCCAGCAGCCTATCACGGGATAGCGTGCAGTTCTTC.

V usage is TRBV10-1 and J usage is TRBJ2-1; D call uncertain. The V gene's germline CDR1 is WNHNN and CDR2 SYGVQD (reference sequence). V dropped 3 bases and J dropped 6 bases, with 15 bases sitting between them. CDR3 length: 15 amino acids. As DNA, the CDR3 is TGCGCCAGCAGTGAATATGTGCGCATACCCAATGAGCAGTTCTTC. Protein: CASSEYVRIPNEQFF.

V and J are TRBV2 and TRBJ2-1; TRBD2 matches at 9 bases. J was trimmed by 7 bases and V by 2 bases; bases with no gene match: 6. The germline gives CDR1 SNHLY, CDR2 FYNNEI. The CDR3 length is 15 residues. The CDR3 reads CASSERRGGLNEQFF. Here the CDR3 DNA reads TGTGCCAGCAGTGAAAGGCGGGGGGGCCTGAATGAGCAGTTCTTC.

As concerns this clone: Germline and junction disagree at one end, which may indicate a read error. The chain couples TRBV10-2 to TRBJ1-1; no firm D call. In germline, CDR1 is WSHSY, CDR2 SAAADI. This CDR3 is built from 12 residues. The CDR3 DNA sequence: TGCGCCAGCAGGGAGTGGAGGACTGAAGCTTTCTTT. Encoded protein: CASREWRTEAFF.

The genes are TRBV7-9 and TRBJ1-5; 9 bases are shared with TRBD1. Germline trimming cut 5 bases from V and 5 bases from J; bases unmatched to any gene: 10. CDR3 length equals 16 residues. Per germline, CDR1 SEHNR and CDR2 FQNEAQ (reference sequence). For the CDR3, the DNA is TGTGCCAGCAGCCCCTCGGGACAGGGAATGTATCAGCCCCAGCATTTT. Amino acids: CASSPSGQGMYQPQHF.

The V call is TRBV25-1, the J call TRBJ1-6; a weak D match, TRBD1 (5 bases). The CDR3 is 16 residues long. The germline V gene encodes CDR1 MGHDK and CDR2 SYGVNS. Trimming took off 3 bases at V and 10 bases at J, with 19 bases between the two ends. For the CDR3, the DNA is TGTGCCAGCAGTGACTCGACAGCCTTTACACGATCACCCCTCCACTTT. Translating it yields CASSDSTAFTRSPLHF.

This clone was counted only a few times. The J gene is TRBJ2-7, the V gene TRBV5-1; TRBD2 is a possible D gene (7 bases). Germline assignment: CDR1 SGHRS and CDR2 YFSETQ. The CDR3 loop spans 17 amino acids. The ends were cut back, 4 bases at V and 9 bases at J, with 29 bases in the middle. DNA for the CDR3: TGCGCCAGCAGCCCGGACTCGACGGGGCGGGGGCCCCTTGCGCAGTACTTC. Amino acid sequence: CASSPDSTGRGPLAQYF. The whole variable domain, filled in from reference TRBV5-1 and TRBJ2-7, reads KAGVTQTPRYLIKTRGQQVTLSCSPISGHRSVSWYQQTPGQGLQFLFEYFSETQRNKGNFPGRFSGRQFSNSRSEMNVSTLELGDSALYLCASSPDSTGRGPLAQYFGPGTRLTVT.

This chain connects TRBV5-6 to TRBJ1-2; TRBD1 matches 10 bases. Germline assignment: CDR1 SGHDT and CDR2 YYEEEE. V was clipped by 3 bases and J by 5 bases; unmatched bases: 4. The CDR3 length is 14 residues. The CDR3 DNA reads as TGTGCCAGCAGCTGGGGGGACAGGGGATATGGCTACACCTTC. Its protein is CASSWGDRGYGYTF.

This clone was seen more than once but under ten times. This chain joins TRBV3-1 (or the pseudogene TRBV3-2) and TRBJ2-7, with TRBD2 matching over 13 bases. This CDR3 spans 17 amino acids. The V segment lost 2 bases and the J segment 2 bases; nucleotides outside the gene matches: 6. CDR1 is LGHDT, CDR2 YNNKEL, per germline (reference sequence). The CDR3: CASSQKGGTSGAYEQYF. CDR3 sequence (DNA): TGTGCCAGCAGCCAAAAGGGAGGGACTAGCGGGGCCTACGAGCAGTACTTC.

Notes on this clone: Other DNA sequences from this sample encode an identical CDR3 as well. The CDR3 DNA reads as TGCGCCAGCAGCTTGGTGGGGACTAGTTACGAGCAGTACTTC. This gives the protein CASSLVGTSYEQYF. The chain combines TRBV5-1 with TRBJ2-7; TRBD2 agrees at 8 bases. This CDR3 is 14 amino acids long. Germline assignment: CDR1 SGHRS and CDR2 YFSETQ. Losses at the gene ends were 0 bases for V and 4 bases for J; bases not matched to a gene: 3. Looking up the rest from reference TRBV5-1 and TRBJ2-7 gives the full variable domain: KAGVTQTPRYLIKTRGQQVTLSCSPISGHRSVSWYQQTPGQGLQFLFEYFSETQRNKGNFPGRFSGRQFSNSRSEMNVSTLELGDSALYLCASSLVGTSYEQYFGPGTRLTVT.

The chain is built from TRBV23-1 and TRBJ1-4; tentatively, D is TRBD1 (6 bases). TRBV23-1 is an ORF for which the function is uncertain. V gave up 4 bases and J gave up 2 bases, with 20 bases separating them. This CDR3 is 18 amino acids long. The CDR3 here is CASSRYARGRGTNEKLFF. Here the CDR3 DNA reads TGCGCCAGCAGTCGATATGCTCGGGGGAGGGGGACTAATGAAAAACTGTTTTTT.